This is a list of T cell receptor beta chains from one sample in a study of blood T cell repertoires in COVID-19. This table comes from immunoSEQ multiplex PCR, and its TCRdb copy is limited to in-frame clones, with some not included. The sample lists over 200,000 clones, roughly 88% occurring once. Sequencing used PBMCs or T cells enriched from blood (not recorded which). The receptors were gathered from a woman in her thirties or forties with acute COVID-19. CDR3s include the opening cysteine and the closing phenylalanine or tryptophan. A D gene is named only where the DNA matches it firmly. For some rows the clone size is stated as once, few or many, or as a class when expanded; others skip it.

TRBJ1-4	-	TRBD1	TRBV19	TGTGCCAGTAGCATGGACAGGGGGCCTAATGAAAAACTGTTTTTT	CASSMDRGPNEKLFF
TRBJ2-1	-	-	TRBV3-1/TRBV3-2	TGTGCCAGCAGCCAAGTGGTGGGGAGTGAGCAGTTCTTC	CASSQVVGSEQFF
TRBJ1-4	-	TRBD1	TRBV5-4	TGTGCCAGCAGCTTACAACAGGGGTCCAATGAAAAACTGTTTTTT	CASSLQQGSNEKLFF
TRBJ1-2	-	-	TRBV30	TGTGCCTGGAGTGTAATGGCCAGTACTAACTATGGCTACACCTTC	CAWSVMASTNYGYTF
TRBJ2-1	-	-	TRBV9	TGTGCCAGCAGCGTCGACGGCGGCGATAATGAGCAGTTCTTC	CASSVDGGDNEQFF
TRBJ2-1	-	-	TRBV7-9	TGTGCCAGCAGATCCCTAGCCTCTCATTACAATGAGCAGTTCTTC	CASRSLASHYNEQFF
TRBJ2-1	once	TRBD2	TRBV24-1	TGTGCCACCAGTGGAACTAGCGGGAGAATTACCTACAATGAGCAGTTCTTC	CATSGTSGRITYNEQFF
TRBJ2-1	once	TRBD2	TRBV7-9	TGTGCCAGCATCCAGCTTAGGGTAGGGACTAGCCGCAACAATGAGCAGTTCTTC	CASIQLRVGTSRNNEQFF
TRBJ2-3	-	-	TRBV25-1	TGTGCCAGCAGCCCGGACTTGGGTACGCAGTATTTT	CASSPDLGTQYF
TRBJ2-5	-	-	TRBV5-4	TGTGCCAGCAGCTTTAAGCGGCCCGGAGAGACCCAGTACTTC	CASSFKRPGETQYF
TRBJ1-4	-	-	TRBV7-9	TGTGCCAGCAGCCTGGGGGGAAAACTGTTTTTT	CASSLGGKLFF